The source of this T cell receptor beta chain is a study of PD-1 blockade in classical Hodgkin lymphoma (dated by TCRdb to 2019 to 2021). For the study in its entirety: Nivolumab dosing was 3 mg/kg intravenously every 2 weeks, continuing until either disease progression or unacceptable toxicity. A peripheral blood immune signature of response to PD-1 blockade in classical Hodgkin lymphoma was defined using TCR beta sequencing and CyTOF.

From V the trimming removes 3 bases and from J it removes 4 bases, while the gene matches leave 7 bases of the junction unaccounted for. The CDR3 goes from the cysteine to the phenylalanine over 15 residues. The sequence is cut down to CDR3 DNA, 45 bases in frame from base 1. In the germline V gene, CDR1 corresponds to SGHRS and CDR2 to YFSETQ. In the paper's terms, the time point label means: cycle 4 day 1 (C4D1), after 5 to 7 weeks of nivolumab. Every trial patient had relapsed following autologous stem cell transplantation, and prior brentuximab vedotin exposure was what differed among cohorts A, B and C. The trial cohort comprised 56 patients with relapsed/refractory classical Hodgkin lymphoma whose best overall responses were complete response, partial response or progressive disease. Single-agent nivolumab was administered to trial patients in the multi-cohort phase II CheckMate 205 trial. An independent review committee assessed best overall response by applying the 2007 International Working Group response criteria. Trial PBMCs were collected immediately before nivolumab initiation (C1D1) and during therapy at cycle 2 day 1 and cycle 4 day 1. Peripheral blood was collected in 8 mL Vacutainer Cell Preparation Tubes, from which PBMCs were isolated by centrifugation and then cryopreserved.

Overall study results and their limits: Baseline TCR diversity was reported to be lower in newly diagnosed patients than in healthy donors, and even lower in relapsed/refractory patients. A significant rise by C4D1 was seen in CD4+ but not CD8+ TCR diversity (p=0.0027 vs p=0.16), with the rise being most apparent in complete responders (p=0.02). Among trial patients, those achieving complete response had baseline diversity similar to that of newly diagnosed patients, while diversity was significantly lower in partial responders and progressors. The study was restricted to a single clinical trial cohort, and the causes of repertoire differences, possibly disease activity or prior therapy, were left undefined. Lower diversity was seen in patients whose nivolumab began less than 1 year after ASCT, and these patients were left out of later analyses so that immune reconstitution would not confound the results.

This clone was detected only a few times. Its antigen remains undetermined. Base-call qualities are not available, and no considerably larger clone is one nucleotide away. Genomic DNA was isolated using the Qiagen DNeasy kit from unsorted PBMCs as well as from negatively selected CD4+ and CD8+ fractions. Amplification of TCR beta CDR3 regions was done by immunoSEQ multiplex PCR with primers that anneal to V and J segments. A synthetic immune receptor repertoire was used to minimize amplification bias, and any residual bias was removed computationally once sequencing was done. The source study handled its data this way. Custom Python scripts were used to quantify repertoire diversity as the Shannon entropy index. Unsorted, CD4+ and CD8+ repertoires were analyzed separately, except in combined analyses where CD4+ and CD8+ sequences were merged in silico. A clone was considered expanded if an increase in frequency of at least 2-fold after treatment relative to C1D1 was found, and a pseudocount of 0.5 was applied to clones undetected at baseline. Clones with 0 or 1 copy at C1D1 were classified as singleton clones, and clones with 2 or more copies were classified as non-singleton clones. By matching protein sequences in sorted samples from the same patient, clones expanded in unsorted samples were annotated as CD4+, CD8+ or unknown. Diversity changes from C1D1 to C4D1 were tested in paired samples using Wilcoxon tests. The clones in this table, taken by TCRdb from immuneACCESS, are in-frame only. Not every clone is retained; where verified, under half of the shortfall comes from an unresolved V gene, and the cause of the rest is unknown. The V and J calls and clone size were taken over from that table, and D and trimming were inferred from the DNA. This sample gives tens of thousands of clones in total; 87% of them show up just once. The ten biggest clones cover roughly 8.1% of the sample.

The rearrangement combines TRBV5-1 with TRBJ2-3, with TRBD2 identical over 8 junction bases. This TCR derives from a human donor with classical Hodgkin lymphoma. Sample: peripheral blood mononuclear cells (PBMCs), taken before the fourth cycle of nivolumab. The CDR3 protein sequence reads: CASSWSGGQADTQYF. The base sequence is TGCGCCAGCAGCTGGTCGGGGGGGCAGGCAGATACGCAGTATTTT.